The rows below give T cell receptor beta chains drawn from one sample of a study of graft-versus-host responses after intestinal transplantation. TCRdb's table, derived via immunoSEQ multiplex PCR, lists solely in-frame clones and lacks some. The data hold about 90,000 clones, with about 88% observed a single time. For these TCRs, the target antigens are not known. Here the sequenced sample was unstimulated CD4+ T cells sorted from spleen or lymph node cells, taken before transplant. All receptors come from a human donor who was the organ donor for an intestinal transplant. Both conserved end residues are part of each CDR3. The order of the fields is J gene, V gene, D gene, clone size, CDR3 length, CDR3 DNA, CDR3 protein. A D gene is named only where the DNA matches it firmly. Clone size appears in some rows only: once, few, many, or a class for an expanded clone.

>TRBJ2-1|TRBV6-5|TRBD2|NA|14
TGTGCCAGCAGACTAGCGGGGGGAACCTATGCGCAGTTCTTC
CASRLAGGTYAQFF
>TRBJ2-3|TRBV5-1|TRBD2|NA|15
TGCGCCAGCAGCTGGCGGCTAGCGGGGGAGGATACGCAGTATTTT
CASSWRLAGEDTQYF
>TRBJ2-4|TRBV18|NA|NA|18
TGTGCCAGCTCACCACCAAACCGACAGGCTACCGCCAAAAACATTCAGTACTTC
CASSPPNRQATAKNIQYF
>TRBJ2-3|TRBV4-1|NA|NA|14
TGCGCCAGCAGCCAGGTACAAGCGGTGAATACGCAGTATTTT
CASSQVQAVNTQYF
>TRBJ1-2|TRBV19|NA|NA|14
TGTGCCAGTCGACAGGCGGTACCCCTCTATGGCTACACCTTC
CASRQAVPLYGYTF
>TRBJ2-5|TRBV6-1|NA|NA|15
TGTGCCAGCATCGGAGGGACGGGCTACCAAGAGACCCAGTACTTC
CASIGGTGYQETQYF
>TRBJ2-7|TRBV9|TRBD1|once|14
TGTGCCAGCAGTAGGGGACAGCACGCCTACGAGCAGTACTTC
CASSRGQHAYEQYF
>TRBJ1-3|TRBV19|TRBD1|NA|14
TGTGCCAGTAGGGGGACAGGCTCTGGAAACACCATATATTTT
CASRGTGSGNTIYF
>TRBJ1-3|TRBV5-5|NA|NA|13
TGTGCCAGCAGCCCCACCAGTGGAAACACCATATATTTT
CASSPTSGNTIYF
>TRBJ1-6|TRBV21-1|NA|NA|16
TGTGCCACCAGTGGCGCCCGGGACAGGAGTCCTTCACCCCTCCACTTT
CATSGARDRSPSPLHF
>TRBJ2-2|TRBV7-2|TRBD2|NA|15
TGTGCCAGCAGGTTTAGCGGGAGAGGGACCGGGGAGCTGTTTTTT
CASRFSGRGTGELFF
>TRBJ1-3|TRBV7-8|NA|NA|14
TGTGCCAGCAGCGCAGGGGTCTCTGGAAACACCATATATTTT
CASSAGVSGNTIYF
>TRBJ2-2|TRBV19|TRBD2|NA|16
TGTGCCAGTGGAGAAGGACTAGCGGGGAACACCGGGGAGCTGTTTTTT
CASGEGLAGNTGELFF
>TRBJ1-2|TRBV6-1|NA|NA|15
TGTGCCAGCAGCGCCATACCACGGCGGGGCTATGGCTACACCTTC
CASSAIPRRGYGYTF
>TRBJ1-1|TRBV6-5|NA|NA|11
TGTGCCAGCAGTTACAACGGGGAAGCTTTCTTT
CASSYNGEAFF
>TRBJ1-1|TRBV5-1|TRBD1|NA|14
TGCGCCAGCAGGAGGACAGGGGGTAGCACTGAAGCTTTCTTT
CASRRTGGSTEAFF
>TRBJ2-6|TRBV2|NA|NA|15
TGTGCCAGCAGTGATAGGGGCTCTGGGGCCAACGTCCTGACTTTC
CASSDRGSGANVLTF
>TRBJ2-5|TRBV6-5|TRBD2|NA|15
TGTGCCAGCAGTCGCTCTAGCGGGAGTTCAGAGACCCAGTACTTC
CASSRSSGSSETQYF
>TRBJ1-1|TRBV4-2|NA|NA|17
TGTGCCAGCAGCCAAGTGGGACGGGGGGCGCAGAACACTGAAGCTTTCTTT
CASSQVGRGAQNTEAFF
>TRBJ1-4|TRBV6-1|NA|NA|14
TGTGCCAGCAGGGCCGGGAGGGAGAATGAAAAACTGTTTTTT
CASRAGRENEKLFF
>TRBJ1-2|TRBV29-1|TRBD1|NA|12
TGCAGCGTTGAAGATCGACAGGGGGGCTACACCTTC
CSVEDRQGGYTF
>TRBJ2-5|TRBV4-1|TRBD2|once|18
TGCGCCAGCAGCGAGGGGACTAGCGGGGCCCCGTCCCAAGAGACCCAGTACTTC
CASSEGTSGAPSQETQYF
>TRBJ1-2|TRBV4-1|NA|NA|16
TGCGCCAGCAGCACAGTCTCGGGACAAGCCAGCAGTGGCTACACCTTC
CASSTVSGQASSGYTF
>TRBJ2-3|TRBV11-3|TRBD2|NA|16
TGTGCCAGCAGCGCTGAACTAGCGGGGAGCACAGATACGCAGTATTTT
CASSAELAGSTDTQYF
>TRBJ1-4|TRBV19|TRBD1|NA|13
TGTGCCAGTAGCGGCCAGGGGGCGGAAAAACTGTTTTTT
CASSGQGAEKLFF
>TRBJ2-7|TRBV10-3|TRBD1|NA|13
TGTGCCATCCGGGACAGGGTAGCCTACGAGCAGTACTTC
CAIRDRVAYEQYF
>TRBJ2-7|TRBV28|NA|NA|12
TGTGCCAGCAGCCCGACAATCTACGAGCAGTACTTC
CASSPTIYEQYF
>TRBJ1-1|TRBV13|NA|NA|15
TGTGCCAGCAGCCCCTCAGGTCCCCTGAGCACTGAAGCTTTCTTT
CASSPSGPLSTEAFF
>TRBJ2-3|TRBV25-1|TRBD1|NA|13
TGTGCCATCGACAGGGACGGCACAGATACGCAGTATTTT
CAIDRDGTDTQYF
>TRBJ1-2|TRBV5-8|TRBD1|NA|15
TGTGCCAGCAGCTTCCAGACAGGGGCCAACTATGGCTACACCTTC
CASSFQTGANYGYTF
>TRBJ2-7|TRBV2|TRBD2|few|18
TGTGCCAGCAGTGTCCGCGGCGGGGGGGCACTGGGCTCCTACGAGCAGTACTTC
CASSVRGGGALGSYEQYF
>TRBJ2-5|TRBV9|TRBD2|NA|16
TGTGCCAGCAGCGCGGGGGCAGCGGGGGGCCAAGAGACCCAGTACTTC
CASSAGAAGGQETQYF
>TRBJ2-4|TRBV10-3|TRBD2|NA|17
TGTGCCATCAGTGAGGGGGGACTAGCAGGTTCAAAAAACATTCAGTACTTC
CAISEGGLAGSKNIQYF
>TRBJ2-6|TRBV5-1|NA|NA|20
TGCGCCAGCAGCTTGGTGCGGGCGGGACAGACGACCTCTGGGGCCAACGTCCTGACTTTC
CASSLVRAGQTTSGANVLTF
>TRBJ2-2|TRBV4-3|NA|NA|16
TGCGCCAGCAGCCAAGCGAAAACGGGGTACACCGGGGAGCTGTTTTTT
CASSQAKTGYTGELFF
>TRBJ2-3|TRBV5-1|NA|once|14
TGCGCCAGTGCCGGACAGTCTTTCTCAGATACGCAGTATTTT
CASAGQSFSDTQYF
>TRBJ2-5|TRBV7-8|TRBD1|NA|14
TGTGCCAGCAGCTCCCCGGACAGGCAAGAGACCCAGTACTTC
CASSSPDRQETQYF
>TRBJ1-2|TRBV7-9|TRBD1|NA|15
TGTGCCAGCAGCTCTCTAGCCGGACAGGGGAGTGGCTACACCTTC
CASSSLAGQGSGYTF
>TRBJ2-7|TRBV6-5|NA|NA|13
TGTGCCGCCGCCCGCGGGGCCACCTACGAGCAGTACTTC
CAAARGATYEQYF
>TRBJ1-1|TRBV2|NA|once|15
TGTGCCAGCAGTCGGGAGCTCGCGGGGAACACTGAAGCTTTCTTT
CASSRELAGNTEAFF
>TRBJ2-3|TRBV5-6|TRBD1|NA|16
TGTGCCAGCAGTTTTGTCCGGGACAGGGACGCAGATACGCAGTATTTT
CASSFVRDRDADTQYF
>TRBJ2-1|TRBV4-1|NA|once|15
TGCGCCAGCAGCCCCCGCACGAGCTCCTACAATGAGCAGTTCTTC
CASSPRTSSYNEQFF
>TRBJ1-2|TRBV28|NA|once|13
TGTGCCAGCAGTTTTACAGGGAAGTATGGCTACACCTTC
CASSFTGKYGYTF
>TRBJ2-7|TRBV5-1|NA|NA|11
TGCGCCAGCAGCGATGGCCCCGAGCAGTACTTC
CASSDGPEQYF
>TRBJ1-6|TRBV5-1|NA|NA|17
TGCGCCAGCAGCTTGGGCGGGGGAAGCGCCTATAATTCACCCCTCCACTTT
CASSLGGGSAYNSPLHF
>TRBJ1-2|TRBV11-3|TRBD1|NA|13
TGTGCCAGCAGCGATTGGACAGGCTATGGCTACACCTTC
CASSDWTGYGYTF
>TRBJ1-1|TRBV9|TRBD1|NA|18
TGTGCCAGCAGCCCCCAATTTGACAGGGAGGAACTTTACACTGAAGCTTTCTTT
CASSPQFDREELYTEAFF
>TRBJ1-3|TRBV4-1|TRBD1|NA|21
TGCGCCAGCAGCCAACACCCACTGCGGGACAGTATAATCTTGGCGGGAAACACCATATATTTT
CASSQHPLRDSIILAGNTIYF
>TRBJ1-5|TRBV2|NA|NA|14
TGTGCCAGCAGGCCGAGGGTTAGCAATCAGCCCCAGCATTTT
CASRPRVSNQPQHF
>TRBJ1-5|TRBV21-1|NA|NA|12
TGTGCCAGCAGCAACGGTAATCAGCCCCAGCATTTT
CASSNGNQPQHF
>TRBJ2-2|TRBV5-1|NA|NA|13
TGCGCCAGCAGCTTGGCGGGATTCGGGGAGCTGTTTTTT
CASSLAGFGELFF
>TRBJ2-2|TRBV5-1|TRBD1|NA|17
TGCGCCAGCACCCAACGTACCGGGACAGGGGGCACCGGGGAGCTGTTTTTT
CASTQRTGTGGTGELFF
>TRBJ1-6|TRBV5-1|TRBD1|NA|20
TGCGCCAGCAGCTTGGGTCCGACACTACTCACAGGGGGCTTAGATTCACCCCTCCACTTT
CASSLGPTLLTGGLDSPLHF
>TRBJ1-5|TRBV28|TRBD1|NA|14
TGTGCCAGCCGGAGGGACAGGGGCAATCAGCCCCAGCATTTT
CASRRDRGNQPQHF
>TRBJ1-2|TRBV10-3|NA|NA|11
TGTGCCATCAGTTTCAGCTATGGCTACACCTTC
CAISFSYGYTF
>TRBJ2-2|TRBV9|TRBD2|NA|17
TGTGCCAGCAGCGTAGCTACCGCTAGCGGGGGGACCGGGGAGCTGTTTTTT
CASSVATASGGTGELFF
>TRBJ1-2|TRBV14|TRBD1|NA|13
TGTGCCAGCAGCAGACGGACAGGGGGTGGCTACACCTTC
CASSRRTGGGYTF
>TRBJ1-1|TRBV28|TRBD1|NA|11
TGTGCCAGCAGTTTGGACAGGGGAGCTTTCTTT
CASSLDRGAFF
>TRBJ2-2|TRBV14|TRBD2|NA|17
TGTGCCAGCAGCCAACTGGTAGCGGGGGGGCACACCGGGGAGCTGTTTTTT
CASSQLVAGGHTGELFF